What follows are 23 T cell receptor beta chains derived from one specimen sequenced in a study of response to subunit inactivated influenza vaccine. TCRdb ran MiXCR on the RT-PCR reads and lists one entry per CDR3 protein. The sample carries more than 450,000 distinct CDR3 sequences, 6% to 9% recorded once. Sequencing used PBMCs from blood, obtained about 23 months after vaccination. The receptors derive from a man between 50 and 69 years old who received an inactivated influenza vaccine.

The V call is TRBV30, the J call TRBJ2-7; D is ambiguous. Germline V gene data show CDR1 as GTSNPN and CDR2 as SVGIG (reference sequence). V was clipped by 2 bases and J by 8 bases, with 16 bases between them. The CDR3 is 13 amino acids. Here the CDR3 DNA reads TGTGCCTGGAGTACCTCGCCCCTGGGCCAGCAGTACTTC. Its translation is CAWSTSPLGQQYF.

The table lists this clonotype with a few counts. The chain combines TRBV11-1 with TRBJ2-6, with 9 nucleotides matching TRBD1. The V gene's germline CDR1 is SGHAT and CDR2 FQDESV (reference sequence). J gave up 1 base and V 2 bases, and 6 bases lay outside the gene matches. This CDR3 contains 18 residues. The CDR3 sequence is CASSLRRQGGSGANVLTF. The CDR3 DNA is TGTGCCAGCAGCTTAAGGAGACAGGGGGGGTCTGGGGCCAACGTCCTGACTTTC.

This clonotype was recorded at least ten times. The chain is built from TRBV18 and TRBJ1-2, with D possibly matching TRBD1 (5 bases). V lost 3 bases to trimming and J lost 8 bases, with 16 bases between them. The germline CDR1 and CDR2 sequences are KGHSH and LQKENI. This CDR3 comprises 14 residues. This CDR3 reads CASSPLRGLEGYTF. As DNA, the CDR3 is TGTGCCAGCTCACCCCTGCGGGGGTTAGAGGGCTACACCTTC.

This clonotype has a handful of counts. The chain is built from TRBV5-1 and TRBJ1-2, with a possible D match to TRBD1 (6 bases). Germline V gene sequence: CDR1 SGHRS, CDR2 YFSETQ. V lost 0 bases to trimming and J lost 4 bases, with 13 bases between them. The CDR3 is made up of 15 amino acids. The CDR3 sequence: CASSLEAGETYGYTF. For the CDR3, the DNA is TGCGCCAGCAGCTTGGAAGCAGGGGAGACCTATGGCTACACCTTC.

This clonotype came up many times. This chain's CDR3 is CASGNRAVNTGELFF. The DNA of the CDR3 is TGCGCCAGCGGCAACAGGGCTGTCAACACCGGGGAGCTGTTTTTT. The chain combines TRBV10-1 with TRBJ2-2, with D perhaps matching TRBD1 (6 bases). The CDR3 has 15 residues. Germline lookup yields CDR1 WNHNN and CDR2 SYGVQD (reference sequence). V lost 8 bases and J 2 bases, leaving 15 bases between the germline ends.

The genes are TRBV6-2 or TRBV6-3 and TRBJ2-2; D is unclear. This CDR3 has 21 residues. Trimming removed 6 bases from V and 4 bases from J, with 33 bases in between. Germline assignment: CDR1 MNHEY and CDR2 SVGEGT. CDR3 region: CASSLLPPRTPSEGSTGELFF. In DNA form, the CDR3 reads TGTGCCAGCAGCTTACTCCCCCCCAGGACGCCAAGTGAAGGTTCCACCGGGGAGCTGTTTTTT.

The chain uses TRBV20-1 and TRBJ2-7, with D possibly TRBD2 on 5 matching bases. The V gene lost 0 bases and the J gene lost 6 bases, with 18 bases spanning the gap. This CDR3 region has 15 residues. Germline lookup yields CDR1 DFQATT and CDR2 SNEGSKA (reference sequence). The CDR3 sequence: CSARDLGAVSPEQYF. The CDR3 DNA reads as TGCAGTGCTAGAGATCTGGGAGCGGTAAGCCCCGAGCAGTACTTC.

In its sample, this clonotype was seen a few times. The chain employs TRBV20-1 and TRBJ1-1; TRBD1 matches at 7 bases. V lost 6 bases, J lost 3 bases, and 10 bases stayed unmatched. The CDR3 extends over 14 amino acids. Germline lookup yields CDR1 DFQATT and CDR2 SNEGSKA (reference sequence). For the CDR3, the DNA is TGCAGTGCGGGGGGAGGGGGCCGGGACACTGAAGCTTTCTTT. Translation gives CSAGGGGRDTEAFF.

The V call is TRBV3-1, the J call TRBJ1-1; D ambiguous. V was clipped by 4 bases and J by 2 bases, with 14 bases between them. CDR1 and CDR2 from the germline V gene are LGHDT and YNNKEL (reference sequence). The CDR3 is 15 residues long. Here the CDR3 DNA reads TGTGCCAGCAGCCCCGGGAACAGAGCCAACACTGAAGCTTTCTTT. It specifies CASSPGNRANTEAFF.

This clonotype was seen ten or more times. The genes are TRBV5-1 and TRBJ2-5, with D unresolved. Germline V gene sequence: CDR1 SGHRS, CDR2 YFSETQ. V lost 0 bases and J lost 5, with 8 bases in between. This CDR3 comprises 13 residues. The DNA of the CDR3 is TGCGCCAGCAGCTTGGCGGTCGGGGAGACCCAGTACTTC. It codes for CASSLAVGETQYF.

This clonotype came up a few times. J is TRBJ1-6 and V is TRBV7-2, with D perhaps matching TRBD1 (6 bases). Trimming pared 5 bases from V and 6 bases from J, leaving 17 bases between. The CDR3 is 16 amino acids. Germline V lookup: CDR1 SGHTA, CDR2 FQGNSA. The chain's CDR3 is CASSEKQGSLNSPLHF. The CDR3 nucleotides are TGTGCCAGCAGCGAAAAACAGGGCTCCCTTAATTCACCCCTCCACTTT.

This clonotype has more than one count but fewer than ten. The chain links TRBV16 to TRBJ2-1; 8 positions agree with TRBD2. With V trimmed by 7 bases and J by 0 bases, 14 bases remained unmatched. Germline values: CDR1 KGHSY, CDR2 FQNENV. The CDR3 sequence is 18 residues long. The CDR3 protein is CASIPVPILAVSYNEQFF. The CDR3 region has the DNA TGTGCCAGCATACCAGTTCCTATACTAGCGGTCTCCTACAATGAGCAGTTCTTC.

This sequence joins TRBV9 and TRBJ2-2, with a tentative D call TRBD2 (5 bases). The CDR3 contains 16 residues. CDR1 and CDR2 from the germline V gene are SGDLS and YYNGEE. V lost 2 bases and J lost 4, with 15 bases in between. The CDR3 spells CASSVSGMSGTGELFF. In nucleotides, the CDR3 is TGTGCCAGCAGCGTTTCCGGGATGTCGGGCACCGGGGAGCTGTTTTTT. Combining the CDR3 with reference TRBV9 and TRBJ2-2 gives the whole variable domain DSGVTQTPKHLITATGQRVTLRCSPRSGDLSVYWYQQSLDQGLQFLIQYYNGEERAKGNILERFSAQQFPDLHSELNLSSLELGDSALYFCASSVSGMSGTGELFFGEGSRLTVL.

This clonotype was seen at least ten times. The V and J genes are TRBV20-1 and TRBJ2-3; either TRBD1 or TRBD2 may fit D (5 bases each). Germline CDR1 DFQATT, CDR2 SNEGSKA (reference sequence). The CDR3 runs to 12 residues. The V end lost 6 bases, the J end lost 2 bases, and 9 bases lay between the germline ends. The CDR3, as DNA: TGCAGTGCCGGGGCTGACACAGATACGCAGTATTTT. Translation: CSAGADTDTQYF.

For the CDR3, the DNA is TGTGCCAGCAGCTCCGGGACTAGTAAGACCCAGTACTTC. This encodes CASSSGTSKTQYF. J is TRBJ2-5 and V is TRBV7-2, with 8 bases matching TRBD2. Germline CDR1 reads SGHTA; CDR2 reads FQGNSA. Trimming removed 4 bases from V and 6 bases from J; junction bases left unmatched: 4. There are 13 residues in the CDR3.

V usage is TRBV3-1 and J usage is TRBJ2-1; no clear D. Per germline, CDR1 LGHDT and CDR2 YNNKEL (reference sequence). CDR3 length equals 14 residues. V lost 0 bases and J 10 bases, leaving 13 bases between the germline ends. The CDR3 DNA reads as TGTGCCAGCAGCCAAGATGTAGCTGCGCGGGAGCAGTTCTTC. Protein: CASSQDVAAREQFF.

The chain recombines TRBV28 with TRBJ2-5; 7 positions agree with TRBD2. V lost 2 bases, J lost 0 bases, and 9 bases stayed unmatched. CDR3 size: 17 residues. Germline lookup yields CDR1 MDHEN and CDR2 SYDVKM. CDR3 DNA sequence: TGTGCCAGCAGTTTACCCCGGGCGGGGAGGGACCAAGAGACCCAGTACTTC. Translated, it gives CASSLPRAGRDQETQYF.

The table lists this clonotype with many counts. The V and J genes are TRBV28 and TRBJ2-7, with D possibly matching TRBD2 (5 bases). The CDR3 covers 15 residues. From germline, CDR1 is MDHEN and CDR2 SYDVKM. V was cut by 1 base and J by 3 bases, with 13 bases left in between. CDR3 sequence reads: CASSLFRGFYYEQYF. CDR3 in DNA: TGTGCCAGCAGTTTATTTCGCGGGTTCTACTACGAGCAGTACTTC.

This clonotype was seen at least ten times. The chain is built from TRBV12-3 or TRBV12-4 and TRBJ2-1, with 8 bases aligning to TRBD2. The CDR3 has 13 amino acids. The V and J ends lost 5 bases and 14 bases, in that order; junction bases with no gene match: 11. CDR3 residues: CASSLGASGWEFF. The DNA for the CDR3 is TGTGCCAGCAGTCTGGGGGCTAGCGGGTGGGAGTTCTTC.

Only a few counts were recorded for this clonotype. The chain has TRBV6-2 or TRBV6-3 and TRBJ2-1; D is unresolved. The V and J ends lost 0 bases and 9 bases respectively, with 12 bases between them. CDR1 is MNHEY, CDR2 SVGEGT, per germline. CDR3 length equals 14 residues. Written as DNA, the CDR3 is TGTGCCAGCAGTTACTCGAAGGTAGTCCCTGAGCAGTTCTTC. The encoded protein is CASSYSKVVPEQFF.

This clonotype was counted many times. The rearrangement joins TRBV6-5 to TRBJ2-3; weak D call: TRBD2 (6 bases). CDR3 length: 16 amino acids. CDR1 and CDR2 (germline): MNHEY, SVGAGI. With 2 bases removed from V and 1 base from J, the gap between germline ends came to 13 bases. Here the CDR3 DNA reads TGTGCCAGCAGTTACGCGGGGCCGAAAGGCACAGATACGCAGTATTTT. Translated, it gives CASSYAGPKGTDTQYF.

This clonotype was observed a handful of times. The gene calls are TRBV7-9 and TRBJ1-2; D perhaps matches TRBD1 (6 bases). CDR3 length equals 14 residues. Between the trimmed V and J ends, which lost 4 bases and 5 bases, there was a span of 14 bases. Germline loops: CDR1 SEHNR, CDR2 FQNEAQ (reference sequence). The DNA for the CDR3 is TGTGCCAGCAGCTCATCCGGGACAACTTATGGCTACACCTTC. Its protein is CASSSSGTTYGYTF.

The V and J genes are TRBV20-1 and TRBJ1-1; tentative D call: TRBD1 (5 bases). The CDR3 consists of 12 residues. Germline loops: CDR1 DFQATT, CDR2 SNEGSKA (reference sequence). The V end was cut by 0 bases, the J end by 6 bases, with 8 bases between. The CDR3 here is CSARDQGPEAFF. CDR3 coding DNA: TGCAGTGCTAGAGATCAGGGCCCTGAAGCTTTCTTT.